This entry is about one T cell receptor (beta chain). Its antigen is not identified. V gave up 4 bases and J gave up 5 bases, with 13 bases separating them. CDR1 and CDR2 from the germline V gene are SGHRS and YFSETQ. This CDR3 is 13 amino acids long. This specimen comes from a study of graft-versus-host responses after intestinal transplantation. In the study overall: Recipients got multivisceral, liver-intestinal, or isolated intestinal transplants. Findings and limits, study-wide: Recipient marrow harbored GvH clones, some of which surfaced first in ileum or blood. Maximum circulating GvH clone levels tracked with early post-transplant HvG decreases.

The protocol was immunoSEQ multiplex PCR, while the TCRdb copy is restricted to in-frame clones and leaves out a portion. The sample includes roughly 98,000 clones, around 93% seen only once; the top ten take less than 1.5%. The chain combines TRBV5-1 with TRBJ2-7; maybe TRBD1 (7 bases). This clonotype was sampled from a human donor who was the organ donor for an intestinal transplant. The specimen comprised unstimulated CD8+ T cells sorted from spleen or lymph node cells, sampled before transplant. This chain's CDR3 is CASSQGGTHEQYF. CDR3 coding DNA: TGCGCCAGCAGCCAGGGGGGTACCCACGAGCAGTACTTC.